The 6 T cell receptor beta chains in this list originate from one sample, sequenced in a study of blood T cell repertoires in COVID-19. The data were produced by immunoSEQ multiplex PCR, yet TCRdb's version contains in-frame clones alone and is incomplete. The table records 400,000 to 550,000 clones, around 88% of them present only once. The sequenced sample was peripheral blood. All receptors derive from a woman aged 30 to 39 with acute or convalescent COVID-19.

The chain has TRBV5-4 and TRBJ2-2; TRBD1 matches at 12 bases. Germline V lookup: CDR1 SGHNT, CDR2 YYREEE (reference sequence). V shed 4 bases and J 5 bases; nucleotides not matched to a gene: 6. This CDR3 spans 16 amino acids. CDR3 protein: CASSTRDRGRTGELFF. The DNA of the CDR3 is TGTGCCAGCAGCACCCGGGACAGGGGGCGGACCGGGGAGCTGTTTTTT.

J is TRBJ2-1 and V is TRBV12-5; TRBD2 matches at 13 bases. Trimming cost V 6 bases and J 7 bases; bases outside gene matches: 6. CDR1 LGHNT and CDR2 FRNRAP come from the germline V gene. This CDR3 comprises 15 residues. This CDR3 reads CASGTLAGGRNEQFF. As DNA, the CDR3 is TGTGCTAGTGGAACACTAGCGGGGGGGCGGAATGAGCAGTTCTTC.

The chain combines TRBV6-1 with TRBJ2-7; tentatively, D is TRBD1 (6 bases). The CDR3 sequence is 20 residues long. From germline, CDR1 is MNHNS and CDR2 SASEGT. Trimming pared 1 base from V and 0 bases from J, leaving 25 bases between. This CDR3 is CASSEGSSVVRQEISYEQYF. The CDR3 DNA reads as TGTGCCAGCAGTGAAGGGTCCTCGGTTGTTAGACAGGAGATCTCCTACGAGCAGTACTTC.

The chain is built from TRBV7-6 and TRBJ1-6; 10 nucleotides line up with TRBD1. This CDR3 is built from 15 residues. Trimming removed 4 bases from V and 6 bases from J; junction bases left unmatched: 3. The V gene's germline CDR1 is SGHVS and CDR2 FNYEAQ. The CDR3 here is CASSSGTGVNSPLHF. The CDR3 DNA reads as TGTGCCAGCAGCTCGGGGACAGGGGTTAATTCACCCCTCCACTTT. The entire variable domain, with the rest obtained from reference TRBV7-6 and TRBJ1-6, is as follows: GAGVSQSPRYKVTKRGQDVALRCDPISGHVSLYWYRQALGQGPEFLTYFNYEAQQDKSGLPNDRFSAERPEGSISTLTIQRTEQRDSAMYRCASSSGTGVNSPLHFGNGTRLTVT.

V is TRBV11-2 and J is TRBJ2-1; weak D call: TRBD1 (6 bases). Deletions cut 2 bases from V and 0 bases from J, with 8 bases between. This CDR3 comprises 15 residues. Germline V CDR1 and CDR2: SGHAT, FQNNGV. This CDR3 reads CASSLRGSSYNEQFF. The DNA for the CDR3 is TGTGCCAGCAGCTTAAGGGGGAGCTCCTACAATGAGCAGTTCTTC.

The rearrangement joins TRBV27 to TRBJ2-7; a possible D gene is TRBD1 (6 bases). This CDR3 has 14 residues. Trimming left V 5 bases short and J 10 bases short, with 21 bases between. The germline V gene encodes CDR1 MNHEY and CDR2 SMNVEV (reference sequence). Here the CDR3 reads CASSLGTSGVAQYF. For the CDR3, the DNA is TGTGCCAGCAGTCTCGGGACATCTGGGGTGGCTCAGTACTTC.